The rows below give T cell receptor beta chains drawn from one sample of a study of response to subunit inactivated influenza vaccine. From the RT-PCR reads, TCRdb called clonotypes with MiXCR, one entry per CDR3 protein. The table lists about 500,000 distinct CDR3 sequences, roughly 13% of them singletons. This specimen consisted of PBMCs from blood, obtained 35 to 45 days after vaccination. These receptors were collected from a man aged 50 to 60 who received an inactivated influenza vaccine. CDR3s include the opening cysteine and the closing phenylalanine or tryptophan. A D gene is named only where the DNA matches it firmly. Clone size appears in some rows only: once, few, many, or a class for an expanded clone.

J: TRBJ2-1; V: TRBV5-1; D: TRBD2; size: many; CDR3: CASSSTSGSWDEQFF; DNA: TGCGCCAGCAGTTCCACTAGCGGGAGTTGGGATGAGCAGTTCTTC
J: TRBJ2-3; V: TRBV6-2/TRBV6-3; D: .; size: .; CDR3: CASSYSPLQEGPTDTQYF; DNA: TGTGCCAGCAGTTACTCGCCGTTACAGGAAGGTCCCACAGATACGCAGTATTTT
J: TRBJ1-2; V: TRBV3-1; D: .; size: many; CDR3: CASSQDSNYGYTF; DNA: TGTGCCAGCAGCCAAGACAGTAACTATGGCTACACCTTC
J: TRBJ2-2; V: TRBV7-3; D: .; size: .; CDR3: CASSQNGPNTGELFF; DNA: TGTGCCAGCAGCCAGAACGGACCGAACACCGGGGAGCTGTTTTTT
J: TRBJ2-1; V: TRBV4-3; D: .; size: .; CDR3: CASSQGEGFYNEQFF; DNA: TGCGCCAGCAGCCAAGGAGAAGGGTTCTACAATGAGCAGTTCTTC
J: TRBJ2-2; V: TRBV6-2/TRBV6-3; D: .; size: few; CDR3: CASSVGGSSTGELFF; DNA: TGTGCCAGCAGTGTCGGTGGGTCTAGCACCGGGGAGCTGTTTTTT
J: TRBJ1-1; V: TRBV12-3/TRBV12-4; D: .; size: .; CDR3: CASSVGQRNTEAFF; DNA: TGTGCCAGCAGTGTAGGACAGAGGAACACTGAAGCTTTCTTT
J: TRBJ2-7; V: TRBV13; D: .; size: .; CDR3: CASSIRDKGEQNF; DNA: TGTGCCAGCAGCATCCGGGACAAAGGCGAGCAGAACTTC
J: TRBJ2-1; V: TRBV7-2; D: .; size: few; CDR3: CASSLGGPRLRSPFF; DNA: TGTGCCAGCAGCTTAGGGGGACCAAGGCTTCGCAGCCCGTTCTTC
J: TRBJ2-2; V: TRBV4-3; D: .; size: many; CDR3: CASSQDHGELFF; DNA: TGCGCCAGCAGCCAAGATCACGGGGAGCTGTTTTTT
J: TRBJ2-1; V: TRBV7-2; D: .; size: .; CDR3: CASSLVPLRQFF; DNA: TGTGCCAGCAGCTTAGTACCACTCCGTCAGTTCTTC
J: TRBJ2-7; V: TRBV11-2; D: TRBD1; size: few; CDR3: CASRYRQGSSYEQYF; DNA: TGTGCCAGCAGGTATCGACAGGGGTCGTCCTACGAGCAGTACTTC
J: TRBJ1-2; V: TRBV11-2; D: .; size: .; CDR3: CASSSSSLGYGYTF; DNA: TGTGCCAGCAGCTCATCAAGCCTCGGGTATGGCTACACCTTC
J: TRBJ2-2; V: TRBV7-4; D: TRBD2; size: few; CDR3: CASSLAQSTSGRILVGPNTGELFF; DNA: TGTGCCAGCAGCTTAGCGCAATCAACTAGCGGGAGGATTTTAGTGGGTCCGAACACCGGGGAGCTGTTTTTT
J: TRBJ2-3; V: TRBV5-1; D: TRBD2; size: many; CDR3: CASRERTSELHTQYF; DNA: TGCGCCAGCAGGGAAAGGACTAGCGAGCTACATACGCAGTATTTT
J: TRBJ2-3; V: TRBV12-3/TRBV12-4; D: TRBD2; size: many; CDR3: CASSSTSGGSTDTQYF; DNA: TGTGCCAGCAGTTCGACTAGCGGGGGAAGCACAGATACGCAGTATTTT
J: TRBJ2-5; V: TRBV20-1; D: .; size: .; CDR3: CSASVPMGGGAETQYF; DNA: TGCAGTGCTAGCGTTCCGATGGGAGGAGGAGCAGAGACCCAGTACTTC
J: TRBJ2-5; V: TRBV29-1; D: .; size: many; CDR3: CSVDRGLGETQYF; DNA: TGCAGCGTTGACAGGGGTCTAGGGGAGACCCAGTACTTC
J: TRBJ1-6; V: TRBV9; D: TRBD1; size: few; CDR3: CASSVGQGEGGGSPLHF; DNA: TGTGCCAGCAGCGTCGGACAGGGGGAAGGCGGCGGATCACCCCTCCACTTT
J: TRBJ1-5; V: TRBV12-3/TRBV12-4; D: TRBD1; size: few; CDR3: CASTWGQSNQPQHF; DNA: TGTGCCAGCACCTGGGGACAGTCCAATCAGCCCCAGCATTTT
J: TRBJ2-1; V: TRBV7-2; D: .; size: many; CDR3: CASSLVGTYNEQFF; DNA: TGTGCCAGCAGCTTAGTAGGGACCTACAATGAGCAGTTCTTC
J: TRBJ2-7; V: TRBV4-2; D: .; size: many; CDR3: CASSQERRVEQYF; DNA: TGTGCCAGCAGCCAAGAACGCAGGGTTGAGCAGTACTTC
J: TRBJ1-4; V: TRBV12-3/TRBV12-4; D: .; size: many; CDR3: CASTYDGPNEKLFF; DNA: TGTGCCAGCACTTATGACGGCCCTAATGAAAAACTGTTTTTT
J: TRBJ1-1; V: TRBV5-6; D: .; size: few; CDR3: CASSLGTIGAFF; DNA: TGTGCCAGCAGCTTGGGGACAATCGGGGCTTTCTTT
J: TRBJ2-1; V: TRBV6-5; D: .; size: few; CDR3: CASSYSLGDKNEQFF; DNA: TGTGCCAGCAGTTACTCGTTGGGGGACAAAAATGAGCAGTTCTTC
J: TRBJ1-5; V: TRBV3-1; D: .; size: few; CDR3: CASTPGQPQHF; DNA: TGTGCCAGCACGCCGGGTCAGCCCCAGCATTTT
J: TRBJ2-1; V: TRBV5-1; D: TRBD1; size: many; CDR3: CASSSGTGSNEQFF; DNA: TGCGCCAGCAGCTCCGGGACAGGCTCCAATGAGCAGTTCTTC
J: TRBJ2-7; V: TRBV27; D: TRBD1; size: few; CDR3: CASSANRGSYEQYF; DNA: TGTGCCAGCAGTGCAAACAGGGGGTCCTACGAGCAGTACTTC
J: TRBJ1-2; V: TRBV12-3/TRBV12-4; D: TRBD1; size: .; CDR3: CASSFRDSITNYGYTF; DNA: TGTGCCAGCAGTTTCCGGGACAGCATAACTAACTATGGCTACACCTTC
J: TRBJ2-1; V: TRBV29-1; D: TRBD1; size: many; CDR3: CSTRTGVAEQFF; DNA: TGCAGCACCCGGACAGGGGTGGCTGAGCAGTTCTTC
J: TRBJ2-5; V: TRBV5-6; D: TRBD2; size: .; CDR3: CASSLLAARETQYF; DNA: TGTGCCAGCAGCTTACTAGCGGCACGAGAGACCCAGTACTTC
J: TRBJ1-5; V: TRBV7-8; D: .; size: many; CDR3: CASSPPFGRDGNQPQHF; DNA: TGTGCCAGCAGCCCCCCATTTGGGAGGGACGGAAATCAGCCCCAGCATTTT
J: TRBJ2-6; V: TRBV20-1; D: .; size: .; CDR3: CSAKGANVLTF; DNA: TGCAGTGCTAAGGGGGCCAACGTCCTGACTTTC
J: TRBJ2-6; V: TRBV5-1; D: .; size: many; CDR3: CASSLTASGANVLTF; DNA: TGCGCCAGCAGCTTAACGGCTTCTGGGGCCAACGTCCTGACTTTC
J: TRBJ1-3; V: TRBV30; D: .; size: few; CDR3: CAWSTGNSGNTIYF; DNA: TGTGCCTGGAGTACAGGGAACTCTGGAAACACCATATATTTT
J: TRBJ2-4; V: TRBV20-1; D: .; size: few; CDR3: CSASRQTDIQYF; DNA: TGCAGTGCTAGCCGACAAACGGACATTCAGTACTTC
J: TRBJ2-4; V: TRBV20-1; D: .; size: .; CDR3: CSARLPDLKNIQYF; DNA: TGCAGTGCTAGACTCCCGGACCTCAAAAACATTCAGTACTTC
J: TRBJ2-4; V: TRBV6-1; D: .; size: few; CDR3: CASRPYDGALAKNIQYF; DNA: TGTGCCAGCAGGCCGTACGACGGGGCTCTAGCCAAAAACATTCAGTACTTC
J: TRBJ2-5; V: TRBV6-1; D: .; size: .; CDR3: CASSEGQQETQYF; DNA: TGTGCCAGCAGTGAAGGACAGCAAGAGACCCAGTACTTC
J: TRBJ2-5; V: TRBV12-3/TRBV12-4; D: .; size: .; CDR3: CASSFRPEGQYF; DNA: TGTGCCAGCAGTTTTCGACCCGAGGGCCAGTACTTC
J: TRBJ1-2; V: TRBV6-5; D: .; size: .; CDR3: CASSYSGRTSGYTF; DNA: TGTGCCAGCAGTTATTCGGGACGGACCTCGGGCTACACCTTC
J: TRBJ2-1; V: TRBV28; D: .; size: .; CDR3: CANYLPSSFSYNEQFF; DNA: TGTGCCAACTACCTCCCCTCTAGCTTCTCCTACAATGAGCAGTTCTTC